These 11 T cell receptor beta chains were all obtained from the same sample, sequenced in a study of blood T cell repertoires in COVID-19. Profiled with immunoSEQ multiplex PCR; TCRdb holds only in-frame clones, not every one. Here the sample spans around 330,000 clones, approximately 90% being singletons. The sequenced material came from peripheral blood. These receptors were obtained from a woman aged 25 to 45 with COVID-19, enrolled during active disease.

V gene TRBV13 combines with J gene TRBJ2-1; the D gene is possibly TRBD1 (6 bases). The CDR3 has 13 amino acids. Germline CDR1 is PRHDT and CDR2 is FYEKMQ (reference sequence). V was shortened by 5 bases and J by 9 bases, with 14 bases between the two germline ends. The CDR3 bases are TGTGCCAGCAGCGAGGGGGTCGTCAGTGAGCAGTTCTTC. It codes for CASSEGVVSEQFF. The full variable domain, its missing parts supplied by reference TRBV13 and TRBJ2-1, is AAGVIQSPRHLIKEKRETATLKCYPIPRHDTVYWYQQGPGQDPQFLISFYEKMQSDKGSIPDRFSAQQFSDYHSELNMSSLELGDSALYFCASSEGVVSEQFFGPGTRLTVL.

Worth noting for this clone: Different DNA sequences within this sample yield the same CDR3. V usage is TRBV12-3 or TRBV12-4 and J usage is TRBJ1-2; D gene ambiguous. V shed 1 base and J shed 2 bases, with 5 bases lying between them. The CDR3 totals 13 residues. CDR3 sequence reads: CASSLGGNYGYTF. DNA for the CDR3: TGTGCCAGCAGTTTAGGAGGGAACTATGGCTACACCTTC.

V usage is TRBV2 and J usage is TRBJ1-1; no definite D call. The V end was cut by 4 bases, the J end by 7 bases, with 10 bases between. Germline CDR1 SNHLY, CDR2 FYNNEI. This CDR3 has 12 amino acids. CDR3 nucleotide sequence: TGTGCCAGCAGTGCGCCGGGAGTTGAAGCTTTCTTT. Translating gives CASSAPGVEAFF. Together with reference TRBV2 and TRBJ1-1, the CDR3 gives the full variable domain: EPEVTQTPSHQVTQMGQEVILRCVPISNHLYFYWYRQILGQKVEFLVSFYNNEISEKSEIFDDQFSVERPDGSNFTLKIRSTKLEDSAMYFCASSAPGVEAFFGQGTRLTVV.

J is TRBJ1-6 and V is TRBV20-1; 10 bases line up with TRBD1. CDR1 is DFQATT and CDR2 is SNEGSKA in the germline V gene (reference sequence). This CDR3 is built from 16 residues. V lost 3 bases and J lost 9; bases outside the gene matches: 11. CDR3 coding DNA: TGCAGTGCTAGTCCCACCGGACAGGGGGACGGTTCACCCCTCCACTTT. This gives the protein CSASPTGQGDGSPLHF.

The chain couples TRBV23-1 to TRBJ1-6; a weak D match, TRBD1 (5 bases). TRBV23-1 is flagged as an ORF with uncertain function. This CDR3 spans 17 amino acids. Trimming took 1 base from V and 0 from J, leaving 10 bases between them. CDR3 sequence reads: CASSQCGTSSYNSPLHF. For the CDR3, the DNA is TGCGCCAGCAGTCAATGCGGGACTAGCTCCTATAATTCACCCCTCCACTTT.

The rearrangement uses TRBV12-5 and TRBJ2-3; possibly TRBD2 for D (6 bases). Germline V gene data show CDR1 as LGHNT and CDR2 as FRNRAP. V gave up 3 bases and J gave up 0 bases, with 7 bases separating them. The CDR3 consists of 14 residues. The CDR3 DNA follows: TGTGCTAGTGGTTTTGGGGGGAGCACAGATACGCAGTATTTT. Protein sequence: CASGFGGSTDTQYF. The variable domain in full, completed from reference TRBV12-5 and TRBJ2-3, reads DARVTQTPRHKVTEMGQEVTMRCQPILGHNTVFWYRQTMMQGLELLAYFRNRAPLDDSGMPKDRFSAEMPDATLATLKIQPSEPRDSAVYFCASGFGGSTDTQYFGPGTRLTVL.

This rearrangement joins TRBV7-3 to TRBJ2-1; 12 bases match TRBD2. This CDR3 region has 15 residues. The germline gives CDR1 SGHTA, CDR2 FQGTGA. After removal of 4 bases from V and 6 bases from J, the junction contained 4 bases not matched to a gene. CDR3 bases: TGTGCCAGCAGCTCGACTAGCGGGGGTGTCAATGAGCAGTTCTTC. It is translated as CASSSTSGGVNEQFF.

This chain connects TRBV7-9 to TRBJ1-5; unclear D gene. This CDR3 is built from 14 residues. Trimming removed 7 bases at V and 6 bases at J, with 16 bases between. Germline loops: CDR1 SEHNR, CDR2 FQNEAQ (reference sequence). The DNA for the CDR3 is TGTGCCAGCAACGCAGCGGGTATTGGTCAGCCCCAGCATTTT. Translating gives CASNAAGIGQPQHF.

The V call is TRBV5-1, the J call TRBJ2-2, with 8 bases aligning to TRBD1. Germline V gene data show CDR1 as SGHRS and CDR2 as YFSETQ. CDR3 length: 16 residues. The trim removed 3 bases at V and 0 bases at J, leaving 4 bases unmatched. The CDR3 DNA reads as TGCGCCAGCAGCTGGCCACAGGGGGCGAACACCGGGGAGCTGTTTTTT. Its protein product is CASSWPQGANTGELFF.

DNA for the CDR3: TGTGCCAGCAGCTTTGGTCTCTCGACCGGGGACGAGCAGTACTTC. It specifies CASSFGLSTGDEQYF. The V call is TRBV7-9, the J call TRBJ2-7; possibly TRBD2 for D (5 bases). V lost 3 bases and J lost 5, with 17 bases in between. Germline CDR1 and CDR2: SEHNR and FQNEAQ (reference sequence). The CDR3 is 15 amino acids.

This clone came up a few times. The chain is built from TRBV11-3 and TRBJ1-1, with D perhaps matching TRBD1 (5 bases). CDR1 and CDR2 from the germline V gene are SGHNT and YENEEA. Trimming pared 2 bases from V and 1 base from J, leaving 5 bases between. CDR3 length: 13 amino acids. CDR3 sequence: CASSLQGNTEAFF. CDR3 in DNA: TGTGCCAGCAGCTTACAGGGGAACACTGAAGCTTTCTTT.